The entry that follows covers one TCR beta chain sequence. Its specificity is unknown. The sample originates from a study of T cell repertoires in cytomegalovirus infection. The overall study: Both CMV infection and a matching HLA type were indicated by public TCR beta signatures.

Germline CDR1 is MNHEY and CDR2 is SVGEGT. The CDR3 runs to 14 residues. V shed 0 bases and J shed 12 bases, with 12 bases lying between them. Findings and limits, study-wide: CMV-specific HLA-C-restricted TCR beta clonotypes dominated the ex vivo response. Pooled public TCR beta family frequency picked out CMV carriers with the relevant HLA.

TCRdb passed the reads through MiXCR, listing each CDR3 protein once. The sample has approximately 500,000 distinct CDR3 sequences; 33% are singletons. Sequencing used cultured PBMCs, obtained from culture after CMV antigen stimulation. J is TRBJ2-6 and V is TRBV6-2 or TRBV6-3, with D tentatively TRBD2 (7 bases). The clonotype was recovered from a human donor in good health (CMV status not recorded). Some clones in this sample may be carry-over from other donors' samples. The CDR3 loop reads CASSYSGRGAVLTF. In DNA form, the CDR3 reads TGTGCCAGCAGTTACTCCGGACGGGGGGCCGTCCTGACTTTC.